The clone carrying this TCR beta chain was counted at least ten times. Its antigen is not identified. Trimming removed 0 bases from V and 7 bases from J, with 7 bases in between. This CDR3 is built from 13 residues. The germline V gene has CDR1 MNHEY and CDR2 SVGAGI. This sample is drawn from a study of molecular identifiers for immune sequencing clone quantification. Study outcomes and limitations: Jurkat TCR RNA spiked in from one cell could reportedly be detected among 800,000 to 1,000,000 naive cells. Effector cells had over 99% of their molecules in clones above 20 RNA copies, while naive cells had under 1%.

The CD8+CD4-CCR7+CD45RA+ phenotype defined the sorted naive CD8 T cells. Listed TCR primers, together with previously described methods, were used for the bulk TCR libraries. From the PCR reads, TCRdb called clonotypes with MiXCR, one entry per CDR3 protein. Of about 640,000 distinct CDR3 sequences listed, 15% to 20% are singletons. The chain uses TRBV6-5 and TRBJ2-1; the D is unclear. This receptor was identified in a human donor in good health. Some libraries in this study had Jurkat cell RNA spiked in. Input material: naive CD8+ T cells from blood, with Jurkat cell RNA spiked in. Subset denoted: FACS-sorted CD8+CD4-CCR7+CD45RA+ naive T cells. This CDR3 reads CASSYSTGNEQFF. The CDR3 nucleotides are TGTGCCAGCAGTTACTCGACTGGTAATGAGCAGTTCTTC.